Here is one T cell receptor beta chain with its context. Its matching antigen is unknown. The record originates from a study of a mutant IDH1 vaccine in newly diagnosed glioma. Study at large: Antecedent treatment encompassed radiotherapy, temozolomide, or their combination; the majority received both.

Some clones are missing from TCRdb's copy, which holds only in-frame ones; the method was immunoSEQ multiplex PCR. Of some 60,000 clones in the sample, about 89% were seen once. As to time point: week 23, last vaccination. Mutant IDH1 20-mer peptide, at 300 ug, made up each vaccine dose, with topical imiquimod. Each astrocytoma in the donors was new, WHO grade 3 or 4, IDH1-mutant and ATRX-lost. Study-wide results and limits: Pseudoprogression appears to have had no connection to changes in top peripheral T cell clonotypes. Vaccine-induced responses were seen in approximately 92% of patients, spanning several MHC alleles.

The ends were cut back, 4 bases at V and 9 bases at J, with 19 bases in the middle. This CDR3 region has 14 residues. The germline V gene encodes CDR1 SGHRS and CDR2 YFSETQ. Sequencing used PBMCs, obtained from a glioma patient whose treatment included an IDH1 peptide vaccine. The clonotype originates from a man in his forties with glioma. The chain is built from TRBV5-1 and TRBJ2-5; D ambiguous. CDR3 nucleotide sequence: TGCGCCAGCAGCCTTCTCCCCCTCCGGACGTCCCAGTACTTC. Translating it yields CASSLLPLRTSQYF. Filled out from reference TRBV5-1 and TRBJ2-5, the complete variable domain reads KAGVTQTPRYLIKTRGQQVTLSCSPISGHRSVSWYQQTPGQGLQFLFEYFSETQRNKGNFPGRFSGRQFSNSRSEMNVSTLELGDSALYLCASSLLPLRTSQYFGPGTRLLVL.